Listed below are T cell receptor beta chains from one sample, sequenced in a study of blood T cells in healthy people across ages. TCRdb itself ran the 5' RACE reads through MiXCR, one entry per CDR3 protein. Of 650,000 to 1,000,000 distinct CDR3 sequences in the sample, 36% are singletons; the top ten hold around 13%. Sequenced input: blood. The receptors originated from a man younger than 35 in good health. The CDR3 runs from the conserved cysteine through the conserved F or W. The order of the fields is J gene, V gene, clone size, D gene, CDR3 protein, CDR3 DNA. D genes are given only for firm matches. Clone sizes are given selectively: once, few, many, or a class where the clone is expanded.

TRBJ1-2 TRBV9 many NA CASSVTGTDGYTF TGTGCCAGCAGCGTTACAGGGACGGATGGCTACACCTTC
TRBJ1-4 TRBV20-1 NA TRBD1 CSARDPRGSNEKLFF TGCAGTGCTAGAGATCCCAGGGGGTCTAATGAAAAACTGTTTTTT
TRBJ1-5 TRBV12-3/TRBV12-4 many NA CASRTGGQPQHF TGTGCCAGCAGGACGGGGGGTCAGCCCCAGCATTTT
TRBJ2-1 TRBV5-1 many NA CASSLVSRGSSYNEQFF TGCGCCAGCAGCTTGGTTTCGCGGGGAAGCTCCTACAATGAGCAGTTCTTC
TRBJ2-7 TRBV6-1 few TRBD1 CASSVEGRDRGRNEQYF TGTGCCAGCAGTGTTGAAGGTAGGGACAGGGGGCGGAACGAGCAGTACTTC
TRBJ1-1 TRBV5-1 few NA CASSTTGLTEAFF TGCGCCAGCAGCACCACAGGTCTAACTGAAGCTTTCTTT
TRBJ1-5 TRBV20-1 few NA CSARSGWVDSNQPQHF TGCAGTGCCCGGAGTGGTTGGGTGGATAGCAATCAGCCCCAGCATTTT
TRBJ1-2 TRBV2 NA NA CASSEARGGYTF TGTGCCAGCAGTGAAGCGCGGGGGGGCTACACCTTC
TRBJ1-1 TRBV20-1 NA TRBD1 CSASLGQGGTEAFF TGCAGTGCTAGCCTCGGACAGGGAGGGACTGAAGCTTTCTTT
TRBJ2-1 TRBV2 NA TRBD2 CASRAGLAGGPYEQFF TGTGCCAGCAGGGCCGGACTAGCGGGGGGGCCCTATGAGCAGTTCTTC
TRBJ2-5 TRBV7-2 NA NA CASSLGGDLETQYF TGTGCCAGCAGCTTAGGTGGGGACTTAGAGACCCAGTACTTC
TRBJ2-5 TRBV20-1 NA NA CSARLPGLKETQYF TGCAGTGCTAGACTCCCGGGACTCAAAGAGACCCAGTACTTC
TRBJ2-7 TRBV29-1 once TRBD1 CSVRDSLYEQYF TGCAGCGTTCGGGACAGTCTATACGAGCAGTACTTC
TRBJ2-7 TRBV25-1 NA NA CASSDLATYEQYF TGTGCCAGCAGCGACCTAGCAACCTACGAGCAGTACTTC
TRBJ1-2 TRBV29-1 NA NA CSVEVGQLYGYTF TGCAGCGTTGAAGTTGGCCAGCTCTATGGCTACACCTTC
TRBJ1-5 TRBV12-3/TRBV12-4 NA NA CASSFKEGLEPQHF TGTGCCAGCAGTTTTAAGGAGGGGCTGGAGCCCCAGCATTTT
TRBJ2-7 TRBV5-6 NA NA CASSLAFTTYEQYF TGTGCCAGCAGCTTGGCCTTCACTACCTACGAGCAGTACTTC
TRBJ1-3 TRBV28 NA NA CASSLEVGTIYF TGTGCCAGCAGTTTAGAGGTGGGCACCATATATTTT
TRBJ2-5 TRBV7-8 NA NA CASSTSGQYGETQYF TGTGCCAGCAGCACCAGCGGACAGTACGGGGAGACCCAGTACTTC
TRBJ1-2 TRBV4-1 NA NA CASSQAEGGSYGYTF TGCGCCAGCAGCCAAGCGGAAGGGGGTAGCTATGGCTACACCTTC
TRBJ1-1 TRBV19 NA TRBD1 CASSPNRGTEAFF TGTGCCAGTAGTCCGAACAGGGGAACTGAAGCTTTCTTT
TRBJ2-6 TRBV4-2 many NA CASSQVMTGSGGANVLTF TGTGCCAGCAGCCAAGTTATGACAGGTTCGGGGGGGGCCAACGTCCTGACTTTC
TRBJ1-1 TRBV12-3/TRBV12-4 few NA CASTGGRNTEAFF TGTGCCAGCACCGGGGGCAGGAACACTGAAGCTTTCTTT
TRBJ2-3 TRBV13 NA NA CASSPGQGVWTDTQYF TGTGCCAGCAGCCCCGGTCAGGGAGTGTGGACAGATACGCAGTATTTT
TRBJ1-4 TRBV7-9 few NA CASRDLGGGADEKLFF TGTGCCAGCAGGGACCTTGGGGGGGGCGCAGATGAAAAACTGTTTTTT
TRBJ1-5 TRBV20-1 NA NA CSARVPGNQPQHF TGCAGTGCTAGAGTCCCTGGGAATCAGCCCCAGCATTTT
TRBJ1-5 TRBV4-1 many NA CASSQDGIFGQPQHF TGCGCCAGCAGCCAAGACGGGATTTTCGGTCAGCCCCAGCATTTT
TRBJ2-1 TRBV12-3/TRBV12-4 NA TRBD2 CASILREGQSSYNEQFF TGTGCCAGCATTCTAAGGGAGGGTCAGAGCTCCTACAATGAGCAGTTCTTC
TRBJ1-2 TRBV7-9 NA NA CASSQPERANYGYTF TGTGCCAGCAGCCAACCGGAACGGGCTAACTATGGCTACACCTTC
TRBJ2-7 TRBV4-2 NA TRBD1 CASSSFTGEGEQYF TGTGCCAGCAGCAGTTTTACAGGGGAAGGCGAGCAGTACTTC
TRBJ2-7 TRBV6-2/TRBV6-3 NA NA CASSDPAYYEQYF TGTGCCAGCAGTGACCCGGCTTACTACGAGCAGTACTTC
TRBJ2-3 TRBV15 few TRBD1 CATSSRTGTDTQYF TGTGCCACCAGCAGTCGGACAGGGACAGATACGCAGTATTTT
TRBJ2-2 TRBV5-1 NA TRBD2 CASSSSGGLTGELFF TGCGCCAGCAGCTCTAGCGGGGGGCTTACCGGGGAGCTGTTTTTT
TRBJ2-1 TRBV29-1 many NA CSSQDYNEQFF TGCAGCTCTCAAGATTACAATGAGCAGTTCTTC
TRBJ2-5 TRBV7-2 NA NA CASSPHQEQYF TGTGCCAGCAGCCCGCATCAGGAGCAGTACTTC
TRBJ2-5 TRBV20-1 NA NA CSAPWRTRGNNEQYF TGCAGTGCGCCCTGGAGGACTAGGGGGAACAATGAGCAGTACTTC
TRBJ1-1 TRBV5-1 NA NA CASSCSSVYEAFF TGCGCCAGCAGCTGTTCTTCTGTCTATGAAGCTTTCTTT
TRBJ2-7 TRBV13 NA NA CATARRDDTYEQYF TGTGCCACAGCCCGTCGGGACGACACCTACGAGCAGTACTTC
TRBJ2-1 TRBV4-3 few NA CASSQGGRIQFF TGCGCCAGCAGCCAAGGGGGACGCATACAGTTCTTC
TRBJ1-2 TRBV10-3 NA TRBD1 CAISDPPGTGPNYGYTF TGTGCCATCAGCGACCCTCCCGGGACAGGGCCCAACTATGGCTACACCTTC
TRBJ2-4 TRBV12-3/TRBV12-4 NA NA CTSTPRAGKFIQYF TGTACCAGCACCCCCAGGGCCGGGAAATTCATTCAGTACTTC
TRBJ2-4 TRBV7-2 NA TRBD2 CASSPVAGEQEQYF TGTGCCAGCAGCCCCGTAGCGGGAGAGCAAGAGCAGTACTTC
TRBJ2-1 TRBV7-2 NA NA CDSTGQGYNEQFF TGTGACAGCACGGGGCAGGGGTACAATGAGCAGTTCTTC